Shown below are 10 T cell receptor beta chains from a single sample sequenced in a study of blood T cell repertoires in COVID-19. Assay used: immunoSEQ multiplex PCR; TCRdb lists only in-frame clones, some missing. The sample has hundreds of thousands of clones, around 88% seen once; the top ten hold just under 7%. Sequencing was performed on peripheral blood. These receptors were obtained from a woman aged 30 to 39 who had recovered from COVID-19.

The chain carries TRBV9 and TRBJ1-2; D may be TRBD1 (5 bases). The V end was cut by 0 bases, the J end by 5 bases, with 17 bases between. Germline V gives CDR1 SGDLS, CDR2 YYNGEE. This CDR3 is 16 amino acids long. CDR3: CASSVAPTDPLYGYTF. The DNA of the CDR3 is TGTGCCAGCAGCGTAGCCCCGACAGACCCCTTGTATGGCTACACCTTC.

V is TRBV5-1 and J is TRBJ1-1; no reliable D call. From germline, CDR1 is SGHRS and CDR2 YFSETQ. Trimming left V 1 base short and J 3 bases short, with 7 bases between. The CDR3 spans 13 residues. CDR3 sequence: CASSLKLDTEAFF. The CDR3 DNA is TGCGCCAGCAGCTTGAAGCTGGACACTGAAGCTTTCTTT.

The chain recombines TRBV28 with TRBJ2-3, with 7 bases matching TRBD1. After removal of 8 bases from V and 2 bases from J, the junction contained 10 bases not matched to a gene. The CDR3 loop spans 15 amino acids. CDR1 is MDHEN and CDR2 is SYDVKM in the germline V gene. The CDR3 protein is CASPPGTDFTDTQYF. The CDR3 region has the DNA TGTGCCAGCCCCCCCGGGACAGACTTCACAGATACGCAGTATTTT.

The V call is TRBV20-1, the J call TRBJ2-1; D is ambiguous. The CDR3 is made up of 14 amino acids. Trimming cost V 3 bases and J 5 bases, with 14 bases left between them. In germline, CDR1 is DFQATT, CDR2 SNEGSKA (reference sequence). This chain's CDR3 is CSASWQEANNEQFF. The CDR3 DNA reads as TGCAGTGCTAGTTGGCAAGAGGCCAACAATGAGCAGTTCTTC.

Here the CDR3 DNA reads TGTGCCAGCAGTCCCACTAGTGCGGCCTACAATGAGCAGTTCTTC. Its protein is CASSPTSAAYNEQFF. The chain has TRBV27 and TRBJ2-1; tentatively, D is TRBD2 (5 bases). The germline V and J ends were trimmed by 5 bases and 2 bases, with 13 bases remaining between them. The CDR3 spans 15 residues. In germline, CDR1 is MNHEY, CDR2 SMNVEV (reference sequence).

The V call is TRBV7-6, the J call TRBJ2-7; 8 bases match TRBD1. The CDR3 covers 13 residues. V was pared by 5 bases and J by 6 bases, with 6 bases of the junction left unmatched. Germline V lookup: CDR1 SGHVS, CDR2 FNYEAQ. DNA for the CDR3: TGTGCCAGCAGCCTATGGACAGGGTCCGAGCAGTACTTC. Residues: CASSLWTGSEQYF.

This rearrangement joins TRBV3-1 (or the pseudogene TRBV3-2) to TRBJ1-2, with 10 bases aligning to TRBD1. V was clipped by 0 bases and J by 0 bases; unmatched bases: 13. Germline V lookup: CDR1 LGHDT, CDR2 YNNKEL (reference sequence). This CDR3 region has 20 residues. CDR3 coding DNA: TGTGCCAGCAGCCAAGATTGGACAATGGGGACAGGGGCATCTAACTATGGCTACACCTTC. Encoded protein: CASSQDWTMGTGASNYGYTF.

The chain couples TRBV11-3 to TRBJ2-5; perhaps TRBD1 as D (5 bases). This CDR3 spans 13 amino acids. Germline values: CDR1 SGHNT, CDR2 YENEEA. The V and J ends lost 1 base and 5 bases respectively, with 8 bases between them. CDR3 amino acids: CASSLGPGETQYF. The DNA for the CDR3 is TGTGCCAGCAGCTTAGGGCCAGGGGAGACCCAGTACTTC.

This chain connects TRBV6-2 or TRBV6-3 to TRBJ2-7; no definite D call. In germline, CDR1 is MNHEY, CDR2 SVGEGT. V lost 2 bases and J lost 3, with 5 bases in between. The CDR3 sequence is 12 residues long. Written as DNA, the CDR3 is TGTGCCAGCAGTTACCGTTACTACGAGCAGTACTTC. Protein sequence: CASSYRYYEQYF.

The chain has TRBV7-3 and TRBJ2-2; TRBD2 aligns across 8 bases. J lost 5 bases, V lost 4 bases, and 6 bases had no gene match. The germline gives CDR1 SGHTA, CDR2 FQGTGA. The CDR3 loop spans 15 amino acids. The CDR3 sequence: CASSSGPGGTGELFF. The CDR3, as DNA: TGTGCCAGCAGCTCGGGACCGGGGGGGACCGGGGAGCTGTTTTTT.